What follows describes a single TCR beta chain. The antigen is unknown. Libraries were prepared by immunoSEQ multiplex PCR; TCRdb keeps only in-frame clonotypes and omits some of them. The table shows 40,000 to 55,000 clones, with roughly 78% occurring only once. These data are taken from a study of PD-1 blockade in classical Hodgkin lymphoma. Whole-study findings and limits: Whoever responded completely had baseline diversity much like that seen in newly diagnosed patients. Reports indicated that newly diagnosed patients had lower baseline TCR diversity than healthy donors did.

As to time point: cycle 4 day 1 (C4D1), after more than 5 weeks of nivolumab. Relapses following autologous stem cell transplantation were seen in all patients, with brentuximab vedotin exposure varying. Patients' outcomes at their best amounted to complete response, partial response or progressive disease. Germline V lookup: CDR1 SEHNR, CDR2 FQNEAQ (reference sequence). Trimming cost V 1 base and J 0 bases, with 6 bases left between them. This CDR3 comprises 15 residues. The receptor's source is a human donor with classical Hodgkin lymphoma. The J gene is TRBJ2-2, the V gene TRBV7-9; no reliable D call. Sequencing was performed on peripheral blood mononuclear cells (PBMCs), taken before the fourth cycle of nivolumab. CDR3: CASSLGAANTGELFF. The CDR3 region has the DNA TGTGCCAGCAGCTTAGGGGCCGCGAACACCGGGGAGCTGTTTTTT.